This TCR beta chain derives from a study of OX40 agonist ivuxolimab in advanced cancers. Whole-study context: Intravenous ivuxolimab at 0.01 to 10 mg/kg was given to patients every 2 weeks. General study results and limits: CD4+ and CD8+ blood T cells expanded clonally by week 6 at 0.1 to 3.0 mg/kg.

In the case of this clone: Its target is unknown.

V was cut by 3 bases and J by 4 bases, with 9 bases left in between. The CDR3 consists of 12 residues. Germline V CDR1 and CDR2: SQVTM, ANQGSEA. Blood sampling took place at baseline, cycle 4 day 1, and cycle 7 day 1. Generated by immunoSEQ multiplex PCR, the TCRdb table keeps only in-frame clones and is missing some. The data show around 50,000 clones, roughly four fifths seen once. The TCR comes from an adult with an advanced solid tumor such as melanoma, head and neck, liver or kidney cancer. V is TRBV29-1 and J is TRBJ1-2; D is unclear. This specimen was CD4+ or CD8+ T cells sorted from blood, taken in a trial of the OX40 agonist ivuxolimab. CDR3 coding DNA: TGCAGCGTTGATGGGCAGGTCTATGGCTACACCTTC. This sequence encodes CSVDGQVYGYTF.